The present TCR beta chain was sequenced within a study of identifying expanded T cells in peripheral blood. Study-wide findings and caveats: Approximately 2-week clone count variance significantly increased as total template count grew. About 1.2 clones differed between technical replicates, versus around 16 and 19 over time.

Libraries were prepared by immunoSEQ multiplex PCR; TCRdb keeps only in-frame clonotypes and omits some of them. The data hold around 130,000 clones, with 70% to 90% observed a single time. With respect to this clone: Antigen: not known.

Sequenced material: blood. The clonotype was recovered from a person aged 18 to 70 in good health.

CDR3 region: CASSEVGNSGANVLTF. The CDR3 nucleotides are TGTGCCAGCAGTGAAGTCGGGAACTCTGGGGCCAACGTCCTGACTTTC. This chain uses TRBV6-1 with TRBJ2-6; perhaps TRBD2 as D (5 bases). The germline V and J ends were trimmed by 1 base and 0 bases, with 7 bases remaining between them. The CDR3 has 16 residues. Germline V gene data show CDR1 as MNHNS and CDR2 as SASEGT.